The T cell receptor (beta chain) described here comes from a study of T cell responses to AZD1222 COVID-19 vaccine. For the study at large: Pooled in the analysis were second doses at about 4 or about 12 weeks. General study points: As reported, nearly half of all spike-specific TCRs target variant regions that are unmutated. Repertoires were sampled only after the peak T cell response.

Measured with immunoSEQ multiplex PCR; TCRdb has only the in-frame clones, and not every one. The sample carries approximately 180,000 clones, about nine tenths recorded once. As to this clone: The antigen is unknown.

The CDR3 spans 15 residues. The ends lost 0 bases at V and 4 bases at J; junction bases unmatched: 1. Germline V gives CDR1 SGHNT, CDR2 YYREEE (reference sequence). Sequences were derived from peripheral blood, sampled on day 0 of AZD1222 vaccination. The receptor's source is an adult in good health. The V and J genes are TRBV5-4 and TRBJ2-2; 9 bases are shared with TRBD1. The CDR3 DNA reads TGTGCCAGCAGCTTGGGGGGACAGGGCACCGGGGAGCTGTTTTTT. It codes for CASSLGGQGTGELFF.